The T cell receptor beta chain described here comes from a study of graft-versus-host responses after intestinal transplantation. The overall study: The transplants performed in recipients were multivisceral, liver-intestinal, or isolated intestinal. All of the recipients had induction that used anti-thymocyte globulin, then tacrolimus and steroids for about 3 years. Broader study findings: There were GvH clones found in recipient marrow, and some of them appeared first in ileum or blood. Levels of circulating GvH clones at their peak were associated with early post-transplant HvG declines.

A remark on this clone: Its antigen is not known.

Profiling relied on immunoSEQ multiplex PCR, and the TCRdb table lists in-frame clones only, not all of them. Of around 100,000 clones in the sample, about nine tenths are singletons; the top ten hold 0.18%. The sample consisted of unstimulated CD4+ T cells sorted from spleen or lymph node cells, taken before transplant. The clonotype was recovered from a human donor who was the organ donor for an intestinal transplant.

The chain's CDR3 is CASSLALGEQYF. CDR3 DNA sequence: TGCGCCAGCAGCTTGGCCCTCGGGGAGCAGTACTTC. V is TRBV5-1 and J is TRBJ2-5, with D possibly matching TRBD2 (5 bases). This CDR3 contains 12 residues. V was shortened by 0 bases and J by 11 bases, with 11 bases between the two germline ends. Germline V gene data show CDR1 as SGHRS and CDR2 as YFSETQ.